This T cell receptor (beta chain) emerged from a study of T cell responses to AZD1222 COVID-19 vaccine (dated by TCRdb to 2020 to 2022). As for the study more broadly: AZD1222 recipients with second doses at about 4 weeks or about 12 weeks were pooled, because spike-specific TCR depth and breadth did not differ between schedules. A total of approximately 240 trial participants underwent TCR sequencing, of whom 207 received two doses of AZD1222 and about 26 received two doses of the MenACWY control vaccine. Enrollment into the trials was organized by age into subgroups of 18-55, 56-69 and 70-plus years, and those subgroups contained roughly 150, 30 and 60 TCR-sequenced participants, respectively. What the work shows at the level of the full study, not this receptor alone: Nearly half of unique spike-specific TCRs reportedly recognized epitopes outside regions mutated in the B.1.351 and B.1.1.7 variants. In the small 56-69-year group, the increase in depth fell short of significance, most likely because of low power. After two AZD1222 doses, both the breadth and the depth of spike-specific TCRs were significantly higher than at day 0 and than in MenACWY recipients. Vaccine-associated CD4 TCRs spanned the whole spike protein, with dominant responses in regions 160-218 and 743-854. Conclusions about previously exposed vaccinees are limited, since just 6 or 7 AZD1222 recipients were seropositive for SARS-CoV-2 at baseline. Because no samples from the day 14 peak response were available, repertoires could be characterized only after the peak T cell response. Participants were mostly white British, with more females than males. The authors suggested clonal diversity may have been underestimated.

The CDR3 regions of human TCRbeta chains were analyzed by immunosequencing. In the original analysis: TCRs in the repertoires were compared against a reference library of SARS-CoV-2-specific TCRs that had been generated with the MIRA antigen-specificity platform. Breadth was defined as the fraction of unique TCRs that were SARS-CoV-2-associated, and depth was defined as the fraction of total T cells that were SARS-CoV-2-associated. Using the MIRA data, each spike-specific TCR was assigned both to the spike region to which the TCR was reactive and to a CD4 or CD8 class. Log10-transformed breadth and depth values were compared by one-way ANOVA with Sidak's multiple comparisons tests. The clones in this table, taken by TCRdb from immuneACCESS, are in-frame only. Not every clone is retained; where verified, under half of the shortfall comes from an unresolved V gene, and the cause of the rest is unknown. V and J calls and clone size are copied from that table; D and trimming were computed from the DNA. The sample data list over 110,000 clones, and just over 90% of these were observed just once. 5.1% of the sample rests with the top ten.

The time point tag for this specimen amounts to: baseline before first vaccination. Vaccinee samples came from UK trials COV001 and COV002, including a single-blind randomized controlled phase 2/3 trial of AZD1222 (ChAdOx1 nCoV-19) in healthy adults. For TCRbeta chain sequencing, PBMC samples from trial participants were taken at day 0 and at day 28 after the second dose. To note about this clone: It has no known antigen specificity. Base qualities are missing; no much larger clone stands one base away.

The CDR3 has 14 amino acids, counting the end cysteine and phenylalanine. Left in the record is the CDR3 DNA by itself, 42 bases read in frame from the first base. CDR1 SGHAT and CDR2 FQNNGV were looked up in the germline V gene. V drops 8 bases and J drops 3 bases, leaving 11 bases in between. The chain employs TRBV11-2 and TRBJ1-6; no confident D gene assignment can be made. The clonotype originates from an adult in good health. The material sequenced was peripheral blood, taken on day 0 of AZD1222 vaccination. In nucleotides, the sequence is TGTGCCAGCTCGGGCGGGTACTATAATTCACCCCTCCACTTT. It is translated as CASSGGYYNSPLHF.